These T cell receptor beta chains were read from a single sample in a study of T cells in localized non-small cell lung cancer. TCRdb's copy holds only in-frame clones and misses some; the assay was immunoSEQ multiplex PCR. The table includes about 76,000 clones, roughly 80% detected once. The source was peripheral blood, collected before any cancer treatment. Receptor source: a female donor over 55 with stage I lung adenocarcinoma. Both conserved end residues are trimmed from each CDR3.

TRBJ2-7 TRBV7-9 ASSLTRGLNEQY
TRBJ2-7 TRBV9 ASSLTTGVEQY
TRBJ2-1 TRBV21-1 ASSKILGGELIHEQF
TRBJ1-5 TRBV2 ASSEGTQPQH
TRBJ1-3 TRBV7-9 ASNPGPGNTIY
TRBJ1-1 TRBV11-2 ASSLEVRTGAEAF
TRBJ1-1 TRBV5-1 ASSSQVNTEAF
TRBJ2-1 TRBV19 ASSIGRGGRAGNEQF
TRBJ2-7 TRBV15 ATRGTGMGEQY
TRBJ2-1 TRBV18 ASSQFSGGSYNEQF
TRBJ2-1 TRBV7-9 ASSLVSGRAIEQF
TRBJ2-7 TRBV6-1 ASSEGISGGREY
TRBJ2-5 TRBV2 ASSEGTWGLETQY
TRBJ1-6 TRBV6-5 ASSYAGGIGNSPLH
TRBJ2-7 TRBV28 ASRRQGESEQY
TRBJ1-2 TRBV5-1 ASSEEGRYGYT
TRBJ1-1 TRBV2 ASSEAPGRASEAF
TRBJ2-2 TRBV6-6 ASSERTVTGELF
TRBJ1-1 TRBV6-6 ASSTQGGGVNTEAF
TRBJ1-2 TRBV11-3 ASSQGRGYT
TRBJ2-2 TRBV5-1 ASSSSGAGDPSGELF
TRBJ2-1 TRBV9 ASSVAASGGGEQF
TRBJ2-1 TRBV5-4 ASSLPNSGRSYNEQF
TRBJ2-7 TRBV7-9 ASSLASGGYEQY
TRBJ1-3 TRBV9 ASSVGDRNTIY
TRBJ2-1 TRBV6-1 ASSERPRDRGF
TRBJ1-6 TRBV25-1 ASSELDRGNSPLH
TRBJ1-2 TRBV5-6 ASSLGQPYGYT
TRBJ2-1 TRBV4-3 ASSQGQTGEQF
TRBJ2-7 TRBV7-2 ASSGTSGSEGEQY
TRBJ1-2 TRBV28 ASSPVGGAPLENGYT
TRBJ1-4 TRBV29-1 SARTGANEKLF
TRBJ2-1 TRBV9 ASSVGTANEQF
TRBJ1-2 TRBV5-4 ASSLGTGMGYGYT
TRBJ2-7 TRBV28 ASSLPGASGSSRYEQY
TRBJ1-1 TRBV5-1 ASSREQNTEAF
TRBJ2-1 TRBV7-3 ASSLGLAAYNEQF
TRBJ1-2 TRBV4-2 ASSQDPTNYGYT